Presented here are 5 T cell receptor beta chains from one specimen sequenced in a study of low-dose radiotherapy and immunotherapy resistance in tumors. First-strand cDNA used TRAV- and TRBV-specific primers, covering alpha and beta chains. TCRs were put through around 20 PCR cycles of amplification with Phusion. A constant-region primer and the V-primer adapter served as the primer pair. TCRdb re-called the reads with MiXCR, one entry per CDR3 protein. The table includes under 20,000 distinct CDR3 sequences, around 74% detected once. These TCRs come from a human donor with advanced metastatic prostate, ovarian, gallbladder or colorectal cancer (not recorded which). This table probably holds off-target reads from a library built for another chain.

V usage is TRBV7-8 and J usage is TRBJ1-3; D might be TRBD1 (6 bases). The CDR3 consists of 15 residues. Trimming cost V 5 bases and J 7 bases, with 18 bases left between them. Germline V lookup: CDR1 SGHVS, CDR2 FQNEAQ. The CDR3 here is CASSPVGGSVNTIYF. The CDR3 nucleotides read TGTGCCAGCAGCCCCGTGGGGGGCTCTGTGAACACCATATATTTT. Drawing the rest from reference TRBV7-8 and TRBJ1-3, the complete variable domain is GAGVSQSPRYKVAKRGQDVALRCDPISGHVSLFWYQQALGQGPEFLTYFQNEAQLDKSGLPSDRFFAERPEGSVSTLKIQRTQQEDSAVYLCASSPVGGSVNTIYFGEGSWLTVV.

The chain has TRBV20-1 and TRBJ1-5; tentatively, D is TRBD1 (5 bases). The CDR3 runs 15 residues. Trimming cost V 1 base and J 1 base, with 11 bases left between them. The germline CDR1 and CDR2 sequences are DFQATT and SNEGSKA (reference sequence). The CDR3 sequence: CSARVQAGSNQPQHF. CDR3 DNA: TGCAGTGCTAGAGTACAGGCGGGCAGCAATCAGCCCCAGCATTTT.

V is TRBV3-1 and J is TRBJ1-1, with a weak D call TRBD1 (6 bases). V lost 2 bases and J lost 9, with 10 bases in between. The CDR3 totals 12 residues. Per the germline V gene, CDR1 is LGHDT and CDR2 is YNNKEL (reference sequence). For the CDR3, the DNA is TGTGCCAGCAGCCAAAGGACAGATAAAGCTTTCTTT. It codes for CASSQRTDKAFF.

Here the CDR3 DNA reads TGCAGCGTTGAATTTGCCCGGACTAGCGGGCAAGAGACCCAGTACTTC. Its protein is CSVEFARTSGQETQYF. V usage is TRBV29-1 and J usage is TRBJ2-5, with 11 bases identical to TRBD2. V lost 2 bases, J lost 2 bases, and 7 bases stayed unmatched. CDR1 and CDR2 from the germline V gene are SQVTM and ANQGSEA. This CDR3 comprises 16 residues.

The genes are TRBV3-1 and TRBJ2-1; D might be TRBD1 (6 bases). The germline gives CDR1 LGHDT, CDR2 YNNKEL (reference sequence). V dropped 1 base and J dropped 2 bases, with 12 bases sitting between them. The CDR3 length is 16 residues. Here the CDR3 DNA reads TGTGCCAGCAGCCAAGCTCGGGACATCGCCTACAATGAGCAGTTCTTC. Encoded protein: CASSQARDIAYNEQFF.